A single sample gave rise to the 23 T cell receptor beta chains below, sequenced in a study of blood T cell repertoires in COVID-19. The repertoire was sequenced with immunoSEQ multiplex PCR; TCRdb's copy has only in-frame clones and lacks some. This table has roughly 140,000 clones, approximately 85% appearing once. The sample comprised peripheral blood. These TCRs come from a man aged 50-60 years with acute or convalescent COVID-19.

The chain combines TRBV30 with TRBJ2-1; weak D call: TRBD2 (7 bases). The CDR3 covers 16 residues. The V end lost 6 bases, the J end lost 3 bases, and 21 bases lay between the germline ends. Per germline, CDR1 GTSNPN and CDR2 SVGIG (reference sequence). CDR3 in amino acids: CACRKNREGFYNEQFF. CDR3 nucleotides: TGTGCCTGCCGAAAAAACAGGGAGGGGTTCTACAATGAGCAGTTCTTC.

The chain recombines TRBV10-2 with TRBJ2-7, with D possibly being TRBD2 (6 bases). Germline V gene sequence: CDR1 WSHSY, CDR2 SAAADI. V lost 3 bases, J lost 5 bases, and 11 bases lay in between. The CDR3 consists of 13 residues. This CDR3 reads CASSDRRVHEQYF. The CDR3 nucleotides are TGCGCCAGCAGTGACCGGAGGGTCCACGAGCAGTACTTC.

This clone was counted only a few times. The CDR3 bases are TGTGCCACCAGTGAAACCGGACAGGGGGGAGGCTACACCTTC. Its protein product is CATSETGQGGGYTF. This sequence joins TRBV24-1 and TRBJ1-2, with 10 bases identical to TRBD1. Germline CDR1 reads KGHDR; CDR2 reads SFDVKD. V lost 4 bases, J lost 8 bases, and 6 bases stayed unmatched. There are 14 residues in the CDR3.

This CDR3 is CASSLFGTTNEKLFF. Here the CDR3 DNA reads TGTGCCAGCAGTTTATTTGGCACAACTAATGAAAAACTGTTTTTT. V is TRBV27 and J is TRBJ1-4; D gene ambiguous. Trimming removed 1 base at V and 0 bases at J, with 6 bases between. This CDR3 is 15 amino acids long. CDR1 and CDR2 from the germline V gene are MNHEY and SMNVEV (reference sequence).

This chain uses TRBV7-8 with TRBJ2-1, with 13 bases fitting TRBD2. The V and J ends lost 7 bases and 7 bases, in that order; junction bases with no gene match: 10. The CDR3 is 16 residues long. Germline V CDR1 and CDR2: SGHVS, FQNEAQ. CDR3 DNA: TGTGCCAGCACTCTTAAGACTAGCGGGAGGACGAATGAGCAGTTCTTC. It yields the protein CASTLKTSGRTNEQFF.

This clone was recorded only once. The chain uses TRBV5-6 and TRBJ1-2; 12 bases match TRBD1. This CDR3 is built from 18 residues. Germline CDR1 and CDR2: SGHDT and YYEEEE. V shed 3 bases and J 4 bases; nucleotides not matched to a gene: 13. CDR3 sequence reads: CASSSVGTGGFRVYGYTF. The CDR3 bases are TGTGCCAGCAGCTCCGTTGGGACAGGGGGCTTCAGGGTCTATGGCTACACCTTC.

This chain connects TRBV29-1 to TRBJ1-2, with D possibly matching TRBD1 (5 bases). With 6 bases removed from V and 6 bases from J, the gap between germline ends came to 20 bases. The V gene's germline CDR1 is SQVTM and CDR2 ANQGSEA. This CDR3 region has 14 residues. The CDR3: CSVAGAGVRDGYTF. Here the CDR3 DNA reads TGCAGCGTCGCCGGGGCGGGGGTTCGGGATGGCTACACCTTC.

This clone showed up just once. V usage is TRBV6-5 and J usage is TRBJ2-7; TRBD1 aligns across 9 bases. V was pared by 6 bases and J by 3 bases, with 6 bases of the junction left unmatched. Looked up from germline, CDR1 is MNHEY and CDR2 is SVGAGI. CDR3 length: 14 residues. DNA for the CDR3: TGTGCCAGCAGGCGAGGACAGGGGAACTACGAGCAGTACTTC. Encoded protein: CASRRGQGNYEQYF.

This clone was counted a single time. The chain has TRBV2 and TRBJ1-5; possible D gene TRBD1, 5 bases. CDR3 length: 15 residues. The germline V gene has CDR1 SNHLY and CDR2 FYNNEI. Deletions cut 3 bases from V and 5 bases from J, with 14 bases between. In DNA form, the CDR3 reads TGTGCCAGCAGTGAGCAGACGGGGGGATATCAGCCCCAGCATTTT. Protein sequence: CASSEQTGGYQPQHF.

V is TRBV7-6 and J is TRBJ1-6; the D is unclear. The germline CDR1 and CDR2 sequences are SGHVS and FNYEAQ. Trimming left V 1 base short and J 8 bases short, with 12 bases between. The CDR3 sequence is 15 residues long. CDR3 region: CASSLGTLGDSPLHF. CDR3 DNA sequence: TGTGCCAGCAGCTTAGGGACTCTCGGTGATTCACCCCTCCACTTT. The variable domain in full, completed from reference TRBV7-6 and TRBJ1-6, reads GAGVSQSPRYKVTKRGQDVALRCDPISGHVSLYWYRQALGQGPEFLTYFNYEAQQDKSGLPNDRFSAERPEGSISTLTIQRTEQRDSAMYRCASSLGTLGDSPLHFGNGTRLTVT.

The V and J genes are TRBV4-2 and TRBJ2-3, with D unresolved. This CDR3 contains 17 residues. Germline-derived CDR1 and CDR2 are LGHNA and YNFKEQ. V shed 8 bases and J shed 2 bases, with 23 bases lying between them. In nucleotides, the CDR3 is TGTGCCAGCTCCTTATACTCGGCTAGTGGAACCACAGATACGCAGTATTTT. Its protein product is CASSLYSASGTTDTQYF.

This clone was seen a handful of times. This chain connects TRBV27 to TRBJ1-3; 9 nucleotides match TRBD1. V dropped 6 bases and J dropped 4; count of bases not matched to a gene: 4. This CDR3 is 14 amino acids long. Germline V gene lookup returns CDR1 MNHEY and CDR2 SMNVEV (reference sequence). This chain's CDR3 is CASRGTGSGNTIYF. Here the CDR3 DNA reads TGTGCCAGCAGGGGGACAGGGTCCGGAAACACCATATATTTT.

J is TRBJ1-2 and V is TRBV19, with a tentative D call TRBD1 (5 bases). CDR1 LNHDA and CDR2 SQIVND come from the germline V gene (reference sequence). The CDR3 spans 13 residues. Trimming cost V 4 bases and J 2 bases, with 8 bases left between them. The CDR3 is CASSKTENYGYTF. CDR3 sequence (DNA): TGTGCCAGTAGTAAGACAGAAAACTATGGCTACACCTTC.

In DNA form, the CDR3 reads TGTGCCAGTAGTATTACGGTGACCGGGGAGCTGTTTTTT. Its protein is CASSITVTGELFF. The chain uses TRBV19 and TRBJ2-2; no definite D call. Germline-derived CDR1 and CDR2 are LNHDA and SQIVND (reference sequence). CDR3 size: 13 residues. The germline V and J ends were trimmed by 3 bases and 5 bases, with 7 bases remaining between them.

The DNA of the CDR3 is TGTGCCAGCTCACCACCCTCGGGTCACGAGCAGTACTTC. Its protein product is CASSPPSGHEQYF. The chain combines TRBV18 with TRBJ2-7; D not certain. Trimming took off 0 bases at V and 5 bases at J, with 8 bases between the two ends. Germline V gene data show CDR1 as KGHSH and CDR2 as LQKENI. The CDR3 is made up of 13 amino acids.

This sequence joins TRBV2 and TRBJ2-5, with TRBD2 matching over 8 bases. This CDR3 has 15 amino acids. V was pared by 4 bases and J by 7 bases, with 11 bases of the junction left unmatched. Germline values: CDR1 SNHLY, CDR2 FYNNEI. The CDR3 DNA follows: TGTGCCAGCAGTGTTCGAGCGGGGGTTATTGGGACCCAGTACTTC. Translation gives CASSVRAGVIGTQYF.

V is TRBV10-3 and J is TRBJ1-1, with a tentative D call TRBD1 (6 bases). The CDR3 has 15 residues. Germline CDR1 is ENHRY and CDR2 is SYGVKD. V lost 6 bases, J lost 0 bases, and 14 bases lay in between. The DNA for the CDR3 is TGTGCCATCAGAGAAGCAGGGGAAATGAACACTGAAGCTTTCTTT. This gives the protein CAIREAGEMNTEAFF.

V gene TRBV20-1 combines with J gene TRBJ2-3; D perhaps matches TRBD2 (6 bases). Deletions cut 2 bases from V and 15 bases from J, with 15 bases between. CDR3 length: 11 amino acids. Germline V gives CDR1 DFQATT, CDR2 SNEGSKA (reference sequence). CDR3 sequence reads: CSARLRDSPYF. DNA for the CDR3: TGCAGTGCTAGACTTCGGGACTCCCCCTATTTT.

The chain joins TRBV7-9 to TRBJ2-1; D gene uncertain. The germline V gene encodes CDR1 SEHNR and CDR2 FQNEAQ (reference sequence). The CDR3 is made up of 9 amino acids. V lost 5 bases and J lost 10, with 3 bases in between. The chain's CDR3 is CASSLEQFF. CDR3 coding DNA: TGTGCCAGCAGCCTCGAGCAGTTCTTC.

The V and J genes are TRBV25-1 and TRBJ1-4, with D perhaps TRBD1 (5 bases). The germline V gene encodes CDR1 MGHDK and CDR2 SYGVNS. V lost 3 bases and J 2 bases, leaving 7 bases between the germline ends. This CDR3 region has 14 residues. The CDR3 coding sequence is TGTGCCAGCAGTGAGGGGCTGACTAATGAAAAACTGTTTTTT. Protein product: CASSEGLTNEKLFF.

The rearrangement uses TRBV21-1 and TRBJ2-7; the DNA was not used to check the table's D call, TRBD2. TRBV21-1 constitutes a pseudogene. This CDR3 comprises 13 residues. In nucleotides, the CDR3 is TGTGCCAGCAGCGAAGGACTGCCCTACGAGCAGTACTTC. It yields the protein CASSEGLPYEQYF.

The V call is TRBV6-2 or TRBV6-3, the J call TRBJ1-5, with 8 nucleotides matching TRBD1. The CDR3 has 15 amino acids. CDR1 and CDR2 (germline): MNHEY, SVGEGT. V lost 6 bases to trimming and J lost 7 bases; unmatched junction nucleotides: 11. As DNA, the CDR3 is TGTGCCAGCAGCCCCGGCGGACAGGGCATACAGCCCCAGCATTTT. It specifies CASSPGGQGIQPQHF.

This rearrangement joins TRBV5-8 to TRBJ1-4; TRBD1 matches at 7 bases. The CDR3 runs 17 residues. V shed 3 bases, J shed 0 bases, and the junction held 8 bases outside the gene matches. Germline V CDR1 and CDR2: SGHTS, YDEGEE. The CDR3 region has the DNA TGTGCCAGCAGCTCCTCAACAGGGGTGGCAACTAATGAAAAACTGTTTTTT. The encoded protein is CASSSSTGVATNEKLFF.